This T cell receptor beta chain was captured by sequencing in a study of T cells after yellow fever vaccination. They built TCR cDNA with 5'RACE template switching, a step that put in a universal primer site and UMIs. One entry per CDR3 protein, called by TCRdb with MiXCR from the 5' RACE reads. This repertoire shows 100,000 to 150,000 distinct CDR3 sequences, approximately 9% found once; its top ten account for about two fifths. Germline CDR1 and CDR2: LGHNA and YNFKEQ. V gave up 4 bases and J gave up 4 bases, with 10 bases separating them. This CDR3 region has 14 residues. The sequenced sample was CD8+ T cells sorted from PBMCs, obtained on the day of the yellow fever booster vaccination. This chain uses TRBV4-2 with TRBJ1-4; no clear D. This sequence originates from a man aged 18 to 35 who received the YFV17D yellow fever vaccine. The CDR3 sequence: CASSRTSNNEKLFF. CDR3 in DNA: TGTGCCAGCAGCCGAACGAGTAATAATGAAAAACTGTTTTTT.